This T cell receptor beta chain came from a study of cytomegalovirus exposure and HLA in healthy donors. Study-wide results and limits: Listed as cytomegalovirus-associated were 150 to 200 TCR beta chains.

Sequencing was performed with immunoSEQ multiplex PCR; in TCRdb, only in-frame clones are kept and a portion is missing. The table records 80,000 to 100,000 clones, approximately 88% of them present only once. Of note for this clone: Its antigen is as yet unknown.

The CDR3 totals 17 residues. Germline CDR1 is SNHLY and CDR2 is FYNNEI. Trimming removed 5 bases from V and 4 bases from J; junction bases left unmatched: 11. The specimen sequenced was PBMCs. The chain uses TRBV2 and TRBJ2-1, with 10 bases fitting TRBD1. The clonotype comes from a young woman in good health and CMV-seronegative. CDR3 in amino acids: CASSFTLPGQGYNEQFF. The CDR3 coding sequence is TGTGCCAGCAGTTTTACCCTCCCGGGACAGGGGTACAATGAGCAGTTCTTC.